One and the same sample provided the 32 T cell receptor beta chains below, sequenced in a study of T cell changes during pregnancy in multiple sclerosis. TCRdb's copy holds only in-frame clones and misses some; the assay was immunoSEQ multiplex PCR. The sample includes tens of thousands of clones, about 83% of them seen just once. The material was CD8+ T cells from peripheral blood mononuclear cells, obtained after pregnancy. The origin of the receptors is a female donor with multiple sclerosis, enrolled in a pregnancy study.

This chain joins TRBV6-4 and TRBJ2-5; D may be TRBD2 (5 bases). V lost 0 bases to trimming and J lost 9 bases, with 11 bases between them. Germline lookup yields CDR1 MRHNA and CDR2 SNTAGT. CDR3 size: 13 residues. For the CDR3, the DNA is TGTGCCAGCAGTGACTCCGGGGAAGGACCCCAGTACTTC. Translating gives CASSDSGEGPQYF.

The V call is TRBV7-8, the J call TRBJ1-2; perhaps TRBD1 as D (5 bases). The CDR3 has 15 residues. The germline gives CDR1 SGHVS, CDR2 FQNEAQ. V was clipped by 1 base and J by 4 bases, with 13 bases between them. For the CDR3, the DNA is TGTGCCAGCAGCTTAGACGGGGGTTTGGGCTATGGCTACACCTTC. Its protein is CASSLDGGLGYGYTF.

The genes are TRBV27 and TRBJ1-4, with D perhaps matching TRBD1 (5 bases). CDR1 and CDR2 from the germline V gene are MNHEY and SMNVEV (reference sequence). Trimming left V 5 bases short and J 0 bases short, with 16 bases between. CDR3 length equals 17 residues. The CDR3 spells CASSPRGRSATNEKLFF. In nucleotides, the CDR3 is TGTGCCAGCAGTCCAAGGGGCAGGTCCGCAACTAATGAAAAACTGTTTTTT. The full variable domain, its missing parts supplied by reference TRBV27 and TRBJ1-4, is EAQVTQNPRYLITVTGKKLTVTCSQNMNHEYMSWYRQDPGLGLRQIYYSMNVEVTDKGDVPEGYKVSRKEKRNFPLILESPSPNQTSLYFCASSPRGRSATNEKLFFGSGTQLSVL.

In regard to this clone: The junction differs from germline at one of its ends, possibly a read error. The chain links TRBV7-7 to TRBJ2-1; no clear D gene. The CDR3 length is 15 residues. Germline loops: CDR1 SSHAT, CDR2 FNYEAQ (reference sequence). DNA for the CDR3: TGTGCTAGCAGCTTAGGAAAATCTAGCTACAATGAGCAGTTCTTC. This encodes CASSLGKSSYNEQFF.

The V gene is TRBV15, the J gene TRBJ2-7; possibly TRBD1 for D (5 bases). Deletions cut 6 bases from V and 1 base from J, with 10 bases between. The CDR3 loop spans 13 amino acids. CDR1 and CDR2 (germline): LNHNV, YYDKDF (reference sequence). The CDR3 is CATSGAESYEQYF. The CDR3 region has the DNA TGTGCCACCAGTGGGGCGGAGTCCTACGAGCAGTACTTC.

The genes are TRBV9 and TRBJ2-1; TRBD2 matches at 12 bases. After removal of 3 bases from V and 9 bases from J, the junction contained 10 bases not matched to a gene. CDR1 and CDR2 (germline): SGDLS, YYNGEE. The CDR3 loop spans 16 amino acids. The CDR3 region is CASSAFGLAGNAEQFF. DNA for the CDR3: TGTGCCAGCAGCGCCTTCGGACTAGCGGGGAACGCTGAGCAGTTCTTC.

The CDR3 DNA is TGTGCCAGTAGTACTAGGAGGGAAACGCTCTATGGCTACACCTTC. Translated, it gives CASSTRRETLYGYTF. This sequence joins TRBV19 and TRBJ1-2; D not certain. Trimming pared 4 bases from V and 4 bases from J, leaving 16 bases between. This CDR3 is 15 amino acids long. Germline V gene data show CDR1 as LNHDA and CDR2 as SQIVND (reference sequence).

In this sample, this clone turned up a few times. The chain links TRBV4-2 to TRBJ1-1; tentatively, D is TRBD1 (5 bases). Trimming cost V 0 bases and J 1 base, with 15 bases left between them. The CDR3 covers 17 residues. The germline V gene has CDR1 LGHNA and CDR2 YNFKEQ. CDR3: CASSQEGPSGENTEAFF. DNA for the CDR3: TGTGCCAGCAGCCAAGAAGGCCCCTCGGGGGAGAACACTGAAGCTTTCTTT.

V and J are TRBV19 and TRBJ1-1; no reliable D call. The CDR3 is made up of 13 amino acids. The V gene lost 1 base and the J gene lost 2 bases, with 5 bases spanning the gap. The germline V gene encodes CDR1 LNHDA and CDR2 SQIVND (reference sequence). In DNA form, the CDR3 reads TGTGCCAGTAGTATAGCAGTAAACACTGAAGCTTTCTTT. It translates to CASSIAVNTEAFF.

The chain uses TRBV7-8 and TRBJ2-1; TRBD1 matches 9 bases. V trimming: 2 bases; J trimming: 8 bases; junction bases outside the gene matches: 4. CDR1 is SGHVS and CDR2 is FQNEAQ in the germline V gene. CDR3 length equals 14 residues. The CDR3 is CASSLWDRAHEQFF. In DNA form, the CDR3 reads TGTGCCAGCAGCTTATGGGACAGGGCCCATGAGCAGTTCTTC.

This clone was counted between two and nine times. V is TRBV20-1 and J is TRBJ1-2; 8 nucleotides align to TRBD1. Per germline, CDR1 DFQATT and CDR2 SNEGSKA (reference sequence). V shed 6 bases and J 6 bases; nucleotides not matched to a gene: 3. The CDR3 covers 11 residues. This CDR3 reads CSARQGNGYTF. In DNA, the CDR3 is TGCAGTGCACGACAGGGGAATGGCTACACCTTC.

The V call is TRBV4-1, the J call TRBJ1-1, with D perhaps matching TRBD1 (5 bases). The V gene lost 3 bases and the J gene lost 4 bases, with 15 bases spanning the gap. The CDR3 is 15 residues long. Germline V gene sequence: CDR1 MGHRA, CDR2 YSYEKL. The CDR3 DNA is TGCGCCAGCAGCCATCACGGGGGTTCGGGCACTGAAGCTTTCTTT. This sequence encodes CASSHHGGSGTEAFF.

The rearrangement joins TRBV5-5 to TRBJ1-1; TRBD1 aligns across 7 bases. The trim removed 0 bases at V and 6 bases at J, leaving 2 bases unmatched. Germline assignment: CDR1 SGHKS and CDR2 YYEKEE (reference sequence). This CDR3 has 13 amino acids. DNA for the CDR3: TGTGCCAGCAGCTTGGAAAGGGGGCCTGAAGCTTTCTTT. Its translation: CASSLERGPEAFF.

The chain links TRBV5-1 to TRBJ1-6; the D gene is possibly TRBD1 (6 bases). The CDR3 loop spans 15 amino acids. V shed 4 bases and J shed 5 bases, with 13 bases lying between them. Germline loops: CDR1 SGHRS, CDR2 YFSETQ. DNA of the CDR3: TGCGCCAGCAGCCGAAACGGGGGGCATAATTCACCCCTCCACTTT. Translation: CASSRNGGHNSPLHF.

This clone was observed a handful of times. V usage is TRBV5-6 and J usage is TRBJ1-1, with D uncertain. Germline lookup yields CDR1 SGHDT and CDR2 YYEEEE. V lost 0 bases and J lost 8, with 5 bases in between. The CDR3 extends over 11 amino acids. DNA of the CDR3: TGTGCCAGCAGCTTGGGCAGGGAAGCTTTCTTT. Encoded protein: CASSLGREAFF. The variable domain in full, with the rest retrieved from reference TRBV5-6 and TRBJ1-1, is DAGVTQSPTHLIKTRGQQVTLRCSPKSGHDTVSWYQQALGQGPQFIFQYYEEEERQRGNFPDRFSGHQFPNYSSELNVNALLLGDSALYLCASSLGREAFFGQGTRLTVV.

The chain has TRBV5-8 and TRBJ2-5, with 9 positions matching TRBD2. CDR3 length equals 16 residues. The junction had 10 bases not matched to a gene; V was cut back by 6 bases and J by 1 base. Germline V CDR1 and CDR2: SGHTS, YDEGEE. CDR3 coding DNA: TGTGCCAGCACCGAGACTAGCGGTGGTATCCAAGAGACCCAGTACTTC. This translates into CASTETSGGIQETQYF.

V and J are TRBV27 and TRBJ2-3; D gene ambiguous. Trimming took off 2 bases at V and 5 bases at J, with 2 bases between the two ends. The CDR3 is 11 amino acids. Germline V gene lookup returns CDR1 MNHEY and CDR2 SMNVEV (reference sequence). The CDR3 loop is CASSLRDTQYF. The CDR3 DNA reads as TGTGCCAGCAGTTTACGAGATACGCAGTATTTT.

The J gene is TRBJ2-7, the V gene TRBV28, with TRBD1 as a possible D gene (6 bases). This CDR3 region has 14 residues. The germline V gene encodes CDR1 MDHEN and CDR2 SYDVKM. With 6 bases removed from V and 4 bases from J, the gap between germline ends came to 16 bases. The CDR3 protein is CASRKRTAKYEQYF. CDR3 nucleotide sequence: TGTGCCAGCAGGAAAAGGACAGCTAAGTACGAGCAGTACTTC.

This clone was seen a few times. An end of the junction differs from the germline gene, which may be a read error. The rearrangement uses TRBV7-7 and TRBJ2-1; TRBD2 matches at 9 bases. CDR3 length: 14 amino acids. Germline assignment: CDR1 SSHAT and CDR2 FNYEAQ (reference sequence). CDR3 sequence (DNA): TGTGCTAGCAGTAAGCGGGGGGACTACAATGAGCAGTTCTTC. Its protein is CASSKRGDYNEQFF.

CDR3 nucleotide sequence: TGTGCCAGCAGCCCCGGGACAGGTCCCGACTATGGCTACACCTTC. This encodes CASSPGTGPDYGYTF. The rearrangement uses TRBV5-6 and TRBJ1-2; 8 bases are a match to TRBD1. The germline V gene has CDR1 SGHDT and CDR2 YYEEEE. With V trimmed by 4 bases and J by 3 bases, 8 bases remained unmatched. This CDR3 has 15 amino acids.

CDR3 sequence (DNA): TGCGCCAGCAGCCAAGATGCCCAGGGGCTCGCAGATACGCAGTATTTT. It specifies CASSQDAQGLADTQYF. V is TRBV4-1 and J is TRBJ2-3; TRBD1 might be the D (6 bases). V gave up 0 bases and J gave up 4 bases, with 14 bases separating them. Germline values: CDR1 MGHRA, CDR2 YSYEKL. This CDR3 is built from 16 residues.

This chain connects TRBV7-6 to TRBJ1-4, with D perhaps TRBD1 (6 bases). V dropped 4 bases and J dropped 4 bases, with 13 bases sitting between them. The CDR3 sequence is 15 residues long. The V gene's germline CDR1 is SGHVS and CDR2 FNYEAQ. The CDR3 nucleotides are TGTGCCAGCAGCTGGATGGGACAAAGTAATGAAAAACTGTTTTTT. It is translated as CASSWMGQSNEKLFF.

The chain uses TRBV5-6 and TRBJ1-1; D possibly corresponds to TRBD1 (5 bases). CDR3 length: 13 amino acids. Germline lookup yields CDR1 SGHDT and CDR2 YYEEEE. Trimming took off 4 bases at V and 1 base at J, with 8 bases between the two ends. DNA of the CDR3: TGTGCCAGCAGCCCCCAGGGGAACACTGAAGCTTTCTTT. This sequence encodes CASSPQGNTEAFF.

This chain links TRBV30 with TRBJ2-7; 7 bases agree with TRBD2. Germline trimming cut 8 bases from V and 3 bases from J; bases unmatched to any gene: 10. CDR3 length: 13 residues. The V gene's germline CDR1 is GTSNPN and CDR2 SVGIG (reference sequence). CDR3 in amino acids: CASRGGSFYEQYF. CDR3 coding DNA: TGTGCCAGCCGGGGCGGGAGCTTCTACGAGCAGTACTTC.

The chain has TRBV11-2 and TRBJ2-5; 12 bases fit TRBD1. CDR3 length: 15 residues. With 2 bases clipped from V and 5 bases from J, the junction kept 3 bases outside the gene matches. The germline V gene has CDR1 SGHAT and CDR2 FQNNGV. CDR3 residues: CASSLPGTGGETQYF. The CDR3, as DNA: TGTGCCAGCAGCTTACCCGGGACAGGGGGCGAGACCCAGTACTTC. Using reference TRBV11-2 and TRBJ2-5 for the parts outside the CDR3, the full variable domain is EAGVAQSPRYKIIEKRQSVAFWCNPISGHATLYWYQQILGQGPKLLIQFQNNGVVDDSQLPKDRFSAERLKGVDSTLKIQPAKLEDSAVYLCASSLPGTGGETQYFGPGTRLLVL.

The count of this clone is one. The V and J genes are TRBV30 and TRBJ2-7; D might be TRBD1 (6 bases). The V and J ends lost 2 bases and 7 bases respectively, with 6 bases between them. The CDR3 covers 10 residues. Germline CDR1 is GTSNPN and CDR2 is SVGIG (reference sequence). CDR3 sequence (DNA): TGTGCCTGGAGTAGGGGGGAGCAGTACTTC. The encoded protein is CAWSRGEQYF.

The gene calls are TRBV10-2 and TRBJ2-3, with TRBD1 matching over 9 bases. The CDR3 sequence is 17 residues long. Germline V CDR1 and CDR2: WSHSY, SAAADI. The ends lost 10 bases at V and 3 bases at J; junction bases unmatched: 17. The CDR3 loop reads CATRLGTGFGGTDTQYF. The CDR3 coding sequence is TGCGCCACCAGACTCGGGACAGGGTTCGGAGGTACAGATACGCAGTATTTT.

The chain recombines TRBV27 with TRBJ1-4, with TRBD1 matching over 9 bases. This CDR3 is built from 17 residues. V trimming: 8 bases; J trimming: 0 bases; junction bases outside the gene matches: 10. Per germline, CDR1 MNHEY and CDR2 SMNVEV (reference sequence). CDR3: CASAGGTGKPTNEKLFF. The CDR3 DNA reads TGTGCCAGCGCTGGCGGGACAGGGAAGCCAACTAATGAAAAACTGTTTTTT.

The rearrangement uses TRBV6-4 and TRBJ2-6; no clear D. Trimming cost V 0 bases and J 1 base, with 7 bases left between them. Germline CDR1 reads MRHNA; CDR2 reads SNTAGT. This CDR3 is 16 amino acids long. The CDR3 DNA reads TGTGCCAGCAGTGACTCGGTGCAGTCTGGGGCCAACGTCCTGACTTTC. It specifies CASSDSVQSGANVLTF.

This clone was recorded only once. The CDR3 is CASSYSGASYEQYF. Written as DNA, the CDR3 is TGTGCCAGCAGTTACTCAGGGGCGTCCTACGAGCAGTACTTC. The V gene is TRBV6-5, the J gene TRBJ2-7; D possibly corresponds to TRBD1 (5 bases). The ends were cut back, 0 bases at V and 1 base at J, with 7 bases in the middle. Per the germline V gene, CDR1 is MNHEY and CDR2 is SVGAGI. The CDR3 runs 14 residues.

The chain has TRBV4-3 and TRBJ1-1; 7 bases line up with TRBD1. This CDR3 spans 15 amino acids. The germline V gene has CDR1 LGHNA and CDR2 YSLEER. J was trimmed by 7 bases and V by 4 bases; bases with no gene match: 12. The CDR3 DNA reads TGCGCCAGCAGCCCCAGCGGTGAGGGGGCTTATGAAGCTTTCTTT. Its translation is CASSPSGEGAYEAFF.

CDR3 protein: CASSDGQGSSPLHF. Written as DNA, the CDR3 is TGTGCCAGCAGTGACGGACAGGGGTCTTCACCCCTCCACTTT. This chain links TRBV6-4 with TRBJ1-6; 9 bases map to TRBD1. There are 14 residues in the CDR3. In germline, CDR1 is MRHNA, CDR2 SNTAGT. V lost 2 bases, J lost 9 bases, and 2 bases stayed unmatched.